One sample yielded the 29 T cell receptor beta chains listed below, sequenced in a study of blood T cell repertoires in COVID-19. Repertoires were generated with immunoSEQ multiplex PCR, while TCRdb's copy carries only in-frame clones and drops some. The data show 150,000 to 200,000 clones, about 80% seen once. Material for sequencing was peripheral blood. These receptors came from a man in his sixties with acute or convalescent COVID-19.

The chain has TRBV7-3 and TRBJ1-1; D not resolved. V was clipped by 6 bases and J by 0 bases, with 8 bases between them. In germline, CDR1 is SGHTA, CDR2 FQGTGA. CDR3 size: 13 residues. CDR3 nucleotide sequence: TGTGCCAGCAGATCTACCCTGAACACTGAAGCTTTCTTT. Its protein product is CASRSTLNTEAFF. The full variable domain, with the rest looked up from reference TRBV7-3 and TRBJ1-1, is GAGVSQTPSNKVTEKGKYVELRCDPISGHTALYWYRQSLGQGPEFLIYFQGTGAADDSGLPNDRFFAVRPEGSVSTLKIQRTERGDSAVYLCASRSTLNTEAFFGQGTRLTVV.

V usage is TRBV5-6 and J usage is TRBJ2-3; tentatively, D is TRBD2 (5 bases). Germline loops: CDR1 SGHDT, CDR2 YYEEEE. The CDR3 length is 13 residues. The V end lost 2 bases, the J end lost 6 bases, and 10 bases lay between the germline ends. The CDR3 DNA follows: TGTGCCAGCAGCTTTAGCGCGGCGGATACGCAGTATTTT. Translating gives CASSFSAADTQYF. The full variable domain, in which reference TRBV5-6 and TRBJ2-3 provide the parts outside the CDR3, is DAGVTQSPTHLIKTRGQQVTLRCSPKSGHDTVSWYQQALGQGPQFIFQYYEEEERQRGNFPDRFSGHQFPNYSSELNVNALLLGDSALYLCASSFSAADTQYFGPGTRLTVL.

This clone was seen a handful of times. CDR3 nucleotides: TGTGCCACCAGCAGAGGAAAACAGGGGGACAATCAGCCCCAGCATTTT. Translation: CATSRGKQGDNQPQHF. J is TRBJ1-5 and V is TRBV15, with TRBD1 matching over 8 bases. The trim removed 1 base at V and 3 bases at J, leaving 5 bases unmatched. The CDR3 runs to 16 residues. Germline CDR1 reads LNHNV; CDR2 reads YYDKDF (reference sequence).

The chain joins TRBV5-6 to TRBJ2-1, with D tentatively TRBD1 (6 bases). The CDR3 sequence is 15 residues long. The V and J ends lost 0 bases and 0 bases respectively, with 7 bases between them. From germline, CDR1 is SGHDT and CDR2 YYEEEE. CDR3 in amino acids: CASSLGGGSYNEQFF. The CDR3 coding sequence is TGTGCCAGCAGCTTGGGAGGGGGCTCCTACAATGAGCAGTTCTTC.

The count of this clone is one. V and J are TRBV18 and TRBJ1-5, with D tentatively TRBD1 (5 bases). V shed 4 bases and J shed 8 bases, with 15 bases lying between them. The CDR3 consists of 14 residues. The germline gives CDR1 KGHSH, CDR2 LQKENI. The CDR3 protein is CASSLTQKGEPQHF. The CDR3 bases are TGTGCCAGCTCACTCACACAGAAAGGGGAGCCCCAGCATTTT.

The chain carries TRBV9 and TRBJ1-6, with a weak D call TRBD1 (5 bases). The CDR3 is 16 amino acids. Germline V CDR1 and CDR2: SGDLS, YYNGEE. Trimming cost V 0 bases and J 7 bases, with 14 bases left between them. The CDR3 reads CASSVGPTESNSPLHF. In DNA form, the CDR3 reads TGTGCCAGCAGCGTAGGGCCGACAGAAAGCAATTCACCCCTCCACTTT.

The CDR3 is CASSLMQASYNEQFF. As DNA, the CDR3 is TGCGCCAGCAGCTTGATGCAGGCCTCCTACAATGAGCAGTTCTTC. This sequence joins TRBV5-1 and TRBJ2-1, with D hard to call. CDR3 length equals 15 residues. Germline loops: CDR1 SGHRS, CDR2 YFSETQ. V lost 1 base and J 0 bases, leaving 8 bases between the germline ends.

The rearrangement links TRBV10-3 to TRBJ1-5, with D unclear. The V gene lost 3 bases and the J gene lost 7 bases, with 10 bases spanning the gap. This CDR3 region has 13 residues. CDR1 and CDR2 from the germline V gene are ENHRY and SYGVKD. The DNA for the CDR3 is TGTGCCATCAGTGATCGGAGGGTCCAGCCCCAGCATTTT. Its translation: CAISDRRVQPQHF.

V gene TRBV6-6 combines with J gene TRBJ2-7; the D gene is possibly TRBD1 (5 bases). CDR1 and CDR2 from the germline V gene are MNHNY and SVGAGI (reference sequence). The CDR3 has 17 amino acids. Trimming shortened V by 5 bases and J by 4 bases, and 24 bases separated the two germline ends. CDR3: CASSPGRRGILGYEQYF. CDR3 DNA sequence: TGTGCCAGCAGTCCAGGACGAAGGGGTATCTTGGGGTACGAGCAGTACTTC.

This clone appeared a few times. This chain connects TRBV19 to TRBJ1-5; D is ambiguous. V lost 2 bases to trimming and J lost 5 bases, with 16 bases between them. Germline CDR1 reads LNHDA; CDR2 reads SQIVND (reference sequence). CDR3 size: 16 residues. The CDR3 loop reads CASSIPGYATDQPQHF. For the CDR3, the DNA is TGTGCCAGTAGTATACCGGGATATGCCACGGATCAGCCCCAGCATTTT.

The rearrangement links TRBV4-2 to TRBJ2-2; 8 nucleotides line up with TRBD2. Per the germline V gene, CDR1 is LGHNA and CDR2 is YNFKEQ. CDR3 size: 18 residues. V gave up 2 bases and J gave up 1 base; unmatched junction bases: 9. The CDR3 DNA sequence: TGTGCCAGCAGCCAACTCCCAGCGGGGGCCCAGAACACCGGGGAGCTGTTTTTT. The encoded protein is CASSQLPAGAQNTGELFF.

The CDR3 here is CASKIWGGNNEQFF. CDR3 sequence (DNA): TGTGCCAGCAAAATTTGGGGGGGCAACAATGAGCAGTTCTTC. The rearrangement joins TRBV6-5 to TRBJ2-1; possibly TRBD2 for D (7 bases). Trimming took off 7 bases at V and 5 bases at J, with 15 bases between the two ends. Per the germline V gene, CDR1 is MNHEY and CDR2 is SVGAGI. The CDR3 spans 14 residues.

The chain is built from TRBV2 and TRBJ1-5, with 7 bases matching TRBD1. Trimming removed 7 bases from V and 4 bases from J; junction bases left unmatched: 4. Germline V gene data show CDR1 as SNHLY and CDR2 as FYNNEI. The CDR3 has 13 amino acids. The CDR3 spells CASTGQPNQPQHF. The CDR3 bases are TGTGCCAGCACGGGACAGCCTAATCAGCCCCAGCATTTT.

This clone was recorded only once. CDR3 protein: CATSDPTGDPYEQYF. The CDR3, as DNA: TGTGCCACCAGTGACCCGACAGGGGACCCCTACGAGCAGTACTTC. The V call is TRBV24-1, the J call TRBJ2-7; 8 positions agree with TRBD1. From germline, CDR1 is KGHDR and CDR2 SFDVKD. Trimming at V came to 4 bases and at J to 2 bases, leaving 6 bases not matched to a gene. The CDR3 length is 15 residues.

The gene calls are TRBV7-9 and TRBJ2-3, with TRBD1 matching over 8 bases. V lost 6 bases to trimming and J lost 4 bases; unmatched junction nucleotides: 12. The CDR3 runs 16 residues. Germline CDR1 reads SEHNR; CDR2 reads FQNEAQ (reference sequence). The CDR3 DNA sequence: TGTGCCAGCAGGACCAGGGGGCGTTTTGTGGCAGATACGCAGTATTTT. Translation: CASRTRGRFVADTQYF.

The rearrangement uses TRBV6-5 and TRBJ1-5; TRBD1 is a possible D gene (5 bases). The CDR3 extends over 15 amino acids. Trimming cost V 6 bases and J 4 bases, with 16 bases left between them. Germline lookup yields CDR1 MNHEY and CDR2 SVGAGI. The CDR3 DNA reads TGTGCCAGCAGCATGGACATCTTAGGGAATCAGCCCCAGCATTTT. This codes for CASSMDILGNQPQHF.

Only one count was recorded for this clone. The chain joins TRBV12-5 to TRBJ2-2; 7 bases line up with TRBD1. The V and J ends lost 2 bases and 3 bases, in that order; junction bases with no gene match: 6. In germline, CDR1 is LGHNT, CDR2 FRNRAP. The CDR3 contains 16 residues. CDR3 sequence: CASGLTPTGDTGELFF. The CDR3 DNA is TGTGCTAGTGGTTTGACCCCTACAGGGGACACCGGGGAGCTGTTTTTT. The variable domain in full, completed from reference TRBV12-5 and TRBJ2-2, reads DARVTQTPRHKVTEMGQEVTMRCQPILGHNTVFWYRQTMMQGLELLAYFRNRAPLDDSGMPKDRFSAEMPDATLATLKIQPSEPRDSAVYFCASGLTPTGDTGELFFGEGSRLTVL.

The CDR3 nucleotides read TGTGCCAGCAGCCCAACTAGCGGGGGACCAGATACGCAGTATTTT. This translates into CASSPTSGGPDTQYF. The chain has TRBV11-3 and TRBJ2-3, with 11 bases matching TRBD2. The V and J ends lost 5 bases and 4 bases, in that order; junction bases with no gene match: 5. Germline values: CDR1 SGHNT, CDR2 YENEEA. The CDR3 consists of 15 residues.

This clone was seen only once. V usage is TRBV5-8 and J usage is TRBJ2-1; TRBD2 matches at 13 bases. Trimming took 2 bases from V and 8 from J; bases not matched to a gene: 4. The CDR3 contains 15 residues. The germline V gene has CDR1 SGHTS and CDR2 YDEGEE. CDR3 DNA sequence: TGTGCCAGCAGCTTCGGGACTAGCGGGACCTATGAGCAGTTCTTC. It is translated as CASSFGTSGTYEQFF.

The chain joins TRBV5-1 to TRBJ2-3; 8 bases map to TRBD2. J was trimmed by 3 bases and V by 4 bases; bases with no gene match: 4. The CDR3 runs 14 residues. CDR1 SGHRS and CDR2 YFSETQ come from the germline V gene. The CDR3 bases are TGCGCCAGCAGCAGCCGGGGGGGTACAGATACGCAGTATTTT. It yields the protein CASSSRGGTDTQYF.

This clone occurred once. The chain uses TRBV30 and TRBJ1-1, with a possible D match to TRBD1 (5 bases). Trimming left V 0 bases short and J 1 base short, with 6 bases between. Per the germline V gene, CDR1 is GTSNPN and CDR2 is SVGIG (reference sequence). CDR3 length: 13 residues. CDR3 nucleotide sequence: TGTGCCTGGAGTGTCAGGGCGAACACTGAAGCTTTCTTT. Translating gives CAWSVRANTEAFF.

CDR3: CAISLRSIEADTQYF. The CDR3 region has the DNA TGTGCCATCAGCCTGAGAAGCATCGAGGCAGATACGCAGTATTTT. This chain connects TRBV10-3 to TRBJ2-3; the D is unclear. Trimming removed 6 bases at V and 4 bases at J, with 17 bases between. This CDR3 is built from 15 residues. Looked up from germline, CDR1 is ENHRY and CDR2 is SYGVKD.

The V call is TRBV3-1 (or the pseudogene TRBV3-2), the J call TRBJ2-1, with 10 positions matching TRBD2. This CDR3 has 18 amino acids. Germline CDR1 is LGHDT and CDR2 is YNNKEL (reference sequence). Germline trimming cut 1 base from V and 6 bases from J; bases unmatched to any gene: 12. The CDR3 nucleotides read TGTGCCAGCAGCCAAGGCCCTTCTAGCGGGAGCATTTTCAATGAGCAGTTCTTC. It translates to CASSQGPSSGSIFNEQFF.

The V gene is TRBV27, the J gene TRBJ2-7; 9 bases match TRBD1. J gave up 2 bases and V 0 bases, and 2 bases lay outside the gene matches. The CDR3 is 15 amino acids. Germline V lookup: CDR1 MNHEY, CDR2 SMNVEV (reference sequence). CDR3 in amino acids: CASSLSGQGPYEQYF. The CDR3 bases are TGTGCCAGCAGTTTATCGGGACAGGGCCCCTACGAGCAGTACTTC.

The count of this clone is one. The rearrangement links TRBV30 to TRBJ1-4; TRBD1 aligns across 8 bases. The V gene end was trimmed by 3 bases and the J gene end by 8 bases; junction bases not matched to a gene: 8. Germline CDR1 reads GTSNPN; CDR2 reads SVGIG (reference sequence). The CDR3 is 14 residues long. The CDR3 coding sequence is TGTGCCTGGAGCCATGGACAGGGTTTGGAAAAACTGTTTTTT. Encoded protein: CAWSHGQGLEKLFF.

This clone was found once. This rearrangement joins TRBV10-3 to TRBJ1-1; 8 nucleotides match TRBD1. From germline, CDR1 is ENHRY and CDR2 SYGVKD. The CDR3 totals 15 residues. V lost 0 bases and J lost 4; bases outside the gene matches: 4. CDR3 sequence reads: CAISESTGAITEAFF. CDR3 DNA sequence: TGTGCCATCAGTGAGTCGACAGGGGCCATCACTGAAGCTTTCTTT.

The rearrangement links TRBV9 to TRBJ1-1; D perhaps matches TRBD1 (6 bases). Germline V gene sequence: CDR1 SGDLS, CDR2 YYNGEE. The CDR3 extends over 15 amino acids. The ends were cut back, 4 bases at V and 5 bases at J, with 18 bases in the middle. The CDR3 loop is CASSPQGSSGTEAFF. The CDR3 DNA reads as TGTGCCAGCAGCCCCCAGGGGAGCTCAGGAACTGAAGCTTTCTTT.

The CDR3 nucleotides are TGTGCCACCAGTCCCCTAGCGGGGGGGGAAACCTCCTCCTACGAGCAGTACTTC. This encodes CATSPLAGGETSSYEQYF. This chain uses TRBV24-1 with TRBJ2-7; 12 bases match TRBD2. The germline V gene encodes CDR1 KGHDR and CDR2 SFDVKD. The V segment lost 6 bases and the J segment 0 bases; nucleotides outside the gene matches: 11. CDR3 length equals 18 residues.

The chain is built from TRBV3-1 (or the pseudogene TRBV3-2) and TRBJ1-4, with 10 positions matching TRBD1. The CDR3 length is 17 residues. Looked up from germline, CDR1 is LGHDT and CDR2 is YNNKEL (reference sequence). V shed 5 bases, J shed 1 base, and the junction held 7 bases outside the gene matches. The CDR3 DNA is TGTGCCAGCAGCAAAAGACAGGGGGCTAAAACTAATGAAAAACTGTTTTTT. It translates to CASSKRQGAKTNEKLFF.